These T cell receptor beta chains were read from a single sample in a study of siplizumab effects on memory and regulatory T cells. Profiled with immunoSEQ multiplex PCR; TCRdb holds only in-frame clones, not every one. Among 100,000 or so clones listed, roughly 94% were seen once. Sequencing was done on a sample of Tregs sorted from blood. These receptor sequences come from a human donor in good health. CDR3s include the opening cysteine and the closing phenylalanine or tryptophan. Fields, in order: D gene, J gene, V gene, clone size, CDR3 DNA, CDR3 protein. A D gene is named only where the DNA matches it firmly. The size of a clone is reported for some rows only, either as once, few or many, or as a class for expanded clones.

>TRBD2|TRBJ2-3|TRBV9|NA
TGTGCCAGCAGCGGCGGTAGCGGGAGCATCGCGGGCACAGATACGCAGTATTTT
CASSGGSGSIAGTDTQYF
>NA|TRBJ2-7|TRBV28|NA
TGTGCCAGCAGTTTTCACAGGGACGAGCAGTACTTC
CASSFHRDEQYF
>NA|TRBJ1-2|TRBV19|NA
TGTGCCAGTAGTATAAGGAATTCCGGGACACTCGGCTATGGCTACACCTTC
CASSIRNSGTLGYGYTF
>NA|TRBJ2-1|TRBV4-1|NA
TGCGCCAGCAGCCAAGCCCGGGGGGCCTCCTACAATGAGCAGTTCTTC
CASSQARGASYNEQFF
>TRBD1|TRBJ2-4|TRBV6-6|NA
TGTGCCAGCAGTGGGACAGAAAGAGGCATTCAGTACTTC
CASSGTERGIQYF
>NA|TRBJ2-5|TRBV5-1|NA
TGCGCCAGCAGCCCCCTATGGGGGGTAGAAAAGACCCAGTACTTC
CASSPLWGVEKTQYF
>TRBD1|TRBJ2-1|TRBV5-6|NA
TGTGCCAGCAGCTTGGGGGGGACAGGTAATGAGCAGTTCTTC
CASSLGGTGNEQFF
>NA|TRBJ1-2|TRBV10-1|few
TGCGCCAGCAGTGAAGTGAAGAACTATGGCTACACCTTC
CASSEVKNYGYTF
>NA|TRBJ1-4|TRBV19|NA
TGTGCCAGTAGTTGGACCCAAGGGAGCTCTAATGAAAAACTGTTTTTT
CASSWTQGSSNEKLFF
>NA|TRBJ1-4|TRBV19|NA
TGTGCCAGTAGTCATCACGTGGGCAGGGTTTTAGAAAAACTGTTTTTT
CASSHHVGRVLEKLFF
>TRBD2|TRBJ2-2|TRBV5-1|NA
TGCGCCAGCAGCTCCACTAGCGGGAGGGCCCGTCTGGGGACCGGGGAGCTGTTTTTT
CASSSTSGRARLGTGELFF
>NA|TRBJ2-6|TRBV27|NA
TGTGCCAGCAGTACTTCTGGGGCCAACGTCCTGACTTTC
CASSTSGANVLTF
>NA|TRBJ1-2|TRBV7-2|once
TGTGCCAGCAGCTTATCCGTCCCCTCTGGGGGCTACACCTTC
CASSLSVPSGGYTF
>NA|TRBJ2-7|TRBV11-2|NA
TGTGCCAGCACAGAACAGGGTCTCCTCGGGGAGCAGTACTTC
CASTEQGLLGEQYF
>NA|TRBJ2-5|TRBV5-4|NA
TGTGCCAGCAGCTTGTACGCTTTGGGAGAGACCCAGTACTTC
CASSLYALGETQYF
>NA|TRBJ2-5|TRBV19|NA
TGTGCCAGTAGTATTTTGGGCTCTCAAGAGACCCAGTACTTC
CASSILGSQETQYF
>NA|TRBJ2-7|TRBV19|NA
TGTGCCAGTAGTAGCTCAGGGTTTGGGGACGAGCAGTACTTC
CASSSSGFGDEQYF
>NA|TRBJ2-7|TRBV5-1|NA
TGCGCCAGCGGAGTGGTTGCGGGCAGCTCCTACGAGCAGTACTTC
CASGVVAGSSYEQYF
>NA|TRBJ2-1|TRBV29-1|NA
TGCAGCGTTGTCATAGTCTCCTACAATGAGCAGTTCTTC
CSVVIVSYNEQFF
>NA|TRBJ2-3|TRBV2|NA
TGTGCCAGCATCCCCAGGGCCTCAGATACGCAGTATTTT
CASIPRASDTQYF
>NA|TRBJ2-5|TRBV7-9|NA
TGTGCCAGCATTGCGGGGGCCCTGGAGACCCAGTACTTC
CASIAGALETQYF
>NA|TRBJ1-1|TRBV2|NA
TGTGCCAGCAGTTACACTGAAGCTTTCTTT
CASSYTEAFF
>NA|TRBJ1-3|TRBV18|NA
TGTGCCAGCTCACCAAGTAGGGGGGCCGGAAACACCATATATTTT
CASSPSRGAGNTIYF
>NA|TRBJ1-1|TRBV28|NA
TGTGCCAGCAGTTTTGGGAGAAGGACTGAAGCTTTCTTT
CASSFGRRTEAFF
>TRBD2|TRBJ2-2|TRBV7-9|once
TGTGCCAGCAGCCTTAAAGCTGGACTAGCGGTAATCCGTAGGGAGCTGTTTTTT
CASSLKAGLAVIRRELFF
>NA|TRBJ2-1|TRBV12-5|NA
TGTGCTAGTGGTTTGGGCCCGGGGGGCCCCGCCCGCCTTTCCTACAATGAGCAGTTCTTC
CASGLGPGGPARLSYNEQFF
>TRBD2|TRBJ2-3|TRBV27|few
TGTGCCAGCAGTCTCCTAGCGGGAGTGGGAGATACGCAGTATTTT
CASSLLAGVGDTQYF
>NA|TRBJ1-4|TRBV5-1|NA
TGCGCCAACAGCTTGGCCTCGGGCAGGGCCCTAGCCGAAAAACTGTTTTTT
CANSLASGRALAEKLFF
>NA|TRBJ2-6|TRBV9|NA
TGTGCCAGCACATCTGGGGCCAACGTCCTGACTTTC
CASTSGANVLTF
>NA|TRBJ2-7|TRBV4-1|few
TGCGCCAGCAGCCAAGCCCTGGGTCAGGGCAGGGCCTTTCCCTACTACTACGAGCAGTACTTC
CASSQALGQGRAFPYYYEQYF
>TRBD2|TRBJ2-2|TRBV6-5|few
TGTGCCAGCAGTTACCCGACTAGCGGAAACACCGGGGAGCTGTTTTTT
CASSYPTSGNTGELFF
>NA|TRBJ2-3|TRBV18|NA
TGTGCCAGCTCACCACCGAGACCAACAGATACGCAGTATTTT
CASSPPRPTDTQYF
>NA|TRBJ1-1|TRBV5-1|NA
TGCGCCAGCAGCTTGGCGGGACACAAGGAAGCTTTCTTT
CASSLAGHKEAFF
>NA|TRBJ1-6|TRBV7-2|NA
TGTGCCAGCAGCTTAAGCGGGAGCTCCTATAATTCACCCCTCCACTTT
CASSLSGSSYNSPLHF
>NA|TRBJ2-5|TRBV7-6|NA
TGTGCCAGCAGCCACATGCGGGCCAGGCAAGAGACCCAGTACTTC
CASSHMRARQETQYF
>TRBD2|TRBJ2-7|TRBV5-8|once
TGTGCCAGCAGCTCCCTAGCGGGAAACGGCGAGCAGTACTTC
CASSSLAGNGEQYF
>NA|TRBJ1-1|TRBV19|NA
TGTGCCAGTAGTATACTAAGGGGCGGAACTGAAGCTTTCTTT
CASSILRGGTEAFF
>TRBD2|TRBJ2-2|TRBV5-1|NA
TGCGCCAGCAGCTTGGAGGCTAGCGGGAGGACCGGGGAGCTGTTTTTT
CASSLEASGRTGELFF
>TRBD1|TRBJ2-7|TRBV14|NA
TGTGCCAGCAGCCGGACAGGGGAATCCTACGAGCAGTACTTC
CASSRTGESYEQYF
>TRBD1|TRBJ2-7|TRBV5-1|NA
TGCGCCAGCAGCTTGCAGGGGGTCTACGAGCAGTACTTC
CASSLQGVYEQYF
>NA|TRBJ2-3|TRBV9|NA
TGTGCCAGCAGCGTAGAACCGGGAGATACGCAGTATTTT
CASSVEPGDTQYF
>NA|TRBJ1-2|TRBV6-5|NA
TGTGCCAGCAGTTGGGACCGCCAGGCCCATCATCGTGGCTACACCTTC
CASSWDRQAHHRGYTF
>NA|TRBJ2-2|TRBV29-1|NA
TGCAGCGTTGGGGGAGCCGGGGAGCTGTTTTTT
CSVGGAGELFF
>TRBD1|TRBJ1-4|TRBV29-1|NA
TGCAGCGGAGGGACAGGGGCCCAAAAACTGTTTTTT
CSGGTGAQKLFF
>TRBD1|TRBJ1-2|TRBV4-1|NA
TGCGCCAGCAGCCAAGAAACAGGGGCACTTCCCTATGGCTACACCTTC
CASSQETGALPYGYTF
>NA|TRBJ2-1|TRBV19|NA
TGTGCCAGTAGTATCGGGACGCCTGCTCCGGGGCAATTCTTC
CASSIGTPAPGQFF
>TRBD1|TRBJ1-5|TRBV19|NA
TGTGCCAGTAGGACAGGGAGCAATCAGCCCCAGCATTTT
CASRTGSNQPQHF
>NA|TRBJ2-1|TRBV7-3|NA
TGTGCCAGCAGCCCAAACAGGCGGGCGTTAAACAATGAGCAGTTCTTC
CASSPNRRALNNEQFF
>TRBD2|TRBJ2-3|TRBV18|NA
TGTGCCAGCTCACCTTTAGCGGGAGGGAACACAGATACGCAGTATTTT
CASSPLAGGNTDTQYF
>TRBD1|TRBJ1-2|TRBV6-5|NA
TGTGCCAGCAGTTACCTCGGCACAGGGGGGGGTGGCTACACCTTC
CASSYLGTGGGGYTF
>NA|TRBJ2-1|TRBV5-1|NA
TGCGCCAGCAGCTTGATGGACAGTAACAATGAGCAGTTCTTC
CASSLMDSNNEQFF
>NA|TRBJ1-5|TRBV4-1|NA
TGCGCCAGCAGCCCAGGACAGTTCGCCTCGAGCAATCAGCCCCAGCATTTT
CASSPGQFASSNQPQHF
>TRBD1|TRBJ2-1|TRBV27|NA
TGTGCCAGCACTGGGACAGGGAATTCCAATGAGCAGTTCTTC
CASTGTGNSNEQFF
>TRBD1|TRBJ1-1|TRBV7-9|NA
TGTGCCAGCAGCTCCGACAGGGTTCTGAACACTGAAGCTTTCTTT
CASSSDRVLNTEAFF
>TRBD1|TRBJ2-1|TRBV4-1|once
TGCGCCAGCAGCCTCCGAGGGGGGACAGGAAATAGGGATGAGCAGTTCTTC
CASSLRGGTGNRDEQFF
>NA|TRBJ2-2|TRBV29-1|NA
TGCAGCGTTCGTTTCGACAGCGTAACCGGGGAGCTGTTTTTT
CSVRFDSVTGELFF
>NA|TRBJ1-4|TRBV28|once
TGTGCCAGCAGCATACACCCCAATGAAAAACTGTTTTTT
CASSIHPNEKLFF